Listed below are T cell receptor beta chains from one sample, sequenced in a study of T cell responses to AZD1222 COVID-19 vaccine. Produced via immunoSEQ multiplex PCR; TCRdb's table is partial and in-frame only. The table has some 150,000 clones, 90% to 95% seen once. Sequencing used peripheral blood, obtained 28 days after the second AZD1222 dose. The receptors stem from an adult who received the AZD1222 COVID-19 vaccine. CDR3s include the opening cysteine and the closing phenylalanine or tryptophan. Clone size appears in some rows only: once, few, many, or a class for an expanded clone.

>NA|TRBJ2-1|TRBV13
CASSQGAFNEQFF
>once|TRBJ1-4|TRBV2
CASSEGQVSNEKLFF
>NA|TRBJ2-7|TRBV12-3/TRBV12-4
CASSPWGRNEQYF
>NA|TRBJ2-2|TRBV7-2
CASSSLRPLSGYMTGELFF
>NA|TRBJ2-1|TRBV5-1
CASSLGDSSYNEQFF
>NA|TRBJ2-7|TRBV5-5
CASRALNEQYF
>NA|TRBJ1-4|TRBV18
CASSPQRGEKLFF
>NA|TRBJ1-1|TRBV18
CASSPSRDRGGEAFF
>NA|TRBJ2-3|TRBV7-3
CASSTRGDRFIPDTQYF
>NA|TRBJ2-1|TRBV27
CASSPGTTTYNEQFF
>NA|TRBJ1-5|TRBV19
CASGGTGSQPQHF
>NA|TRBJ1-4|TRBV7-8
CASSLRGLGGEKLFF
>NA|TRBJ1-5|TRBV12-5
CASGGTLYSNQPQHF
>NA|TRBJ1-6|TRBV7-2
CASSLRGHRGDNSPLHF
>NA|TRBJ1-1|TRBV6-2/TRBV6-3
CASSPQTGRATEAFF
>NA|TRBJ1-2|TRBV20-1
CSARDSGYTF
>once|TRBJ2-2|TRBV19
CASSSRDTGTGELFF
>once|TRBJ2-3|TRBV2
CASSEKASGRYTQYF
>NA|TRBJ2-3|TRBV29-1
CSVVVLAGSTDTQYF
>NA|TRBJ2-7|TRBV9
CASSASGTSYEQYF
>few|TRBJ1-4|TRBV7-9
CASSPKWRVANEKLFF
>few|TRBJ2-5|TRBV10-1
CASRDPGLASETQYF
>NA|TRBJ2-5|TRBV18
CASSPERKETQYF
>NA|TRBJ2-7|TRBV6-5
CASSYSTGGSEQYF
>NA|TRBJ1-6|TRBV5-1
CASSLAGSSYNSPLHF
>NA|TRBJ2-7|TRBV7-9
CASSQVGGFYEQYF
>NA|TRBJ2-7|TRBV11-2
CASSSHRGGPSYEQYF
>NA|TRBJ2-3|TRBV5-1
CASGLARTDTQYF
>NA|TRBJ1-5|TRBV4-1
CASSRSQGNNQPQHF
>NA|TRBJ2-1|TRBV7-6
CASSLKLGSEQFF
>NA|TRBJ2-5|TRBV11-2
CASSSPGRGAQETQYF
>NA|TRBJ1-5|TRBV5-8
CASSFQGARNNQPQHF
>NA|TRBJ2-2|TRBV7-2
CASSGRGNTGELFF
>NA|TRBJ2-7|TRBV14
CASSLSGTSGRYEQYF
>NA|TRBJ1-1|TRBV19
CASSVNRAGAEAFF
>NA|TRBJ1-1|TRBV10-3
CAISESWGDEAFF
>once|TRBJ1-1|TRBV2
CASSPEGAQGAFF
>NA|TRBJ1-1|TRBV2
CASSETRKAFF
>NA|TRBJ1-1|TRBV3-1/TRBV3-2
CASSQDAPTGTEAFF
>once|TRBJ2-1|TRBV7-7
CASSLGGLAGYNEQFF
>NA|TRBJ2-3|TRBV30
CAWSVPGSDTQYF
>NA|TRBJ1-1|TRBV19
CASSIGRGMTEAFF
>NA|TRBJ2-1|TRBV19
CASSPQGAHNEQFF
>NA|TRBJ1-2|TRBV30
CAWSEWRGYGYTF
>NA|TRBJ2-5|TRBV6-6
CASSYVNRAGETQYF
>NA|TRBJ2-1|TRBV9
CASSPRAGQSYNEQFF
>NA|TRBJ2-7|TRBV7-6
CASSPRQGLYEQYF
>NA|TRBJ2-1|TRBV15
CATTLGAGSGAVRHYNEQFF
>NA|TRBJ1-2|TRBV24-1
CATSDLWRHYYTF
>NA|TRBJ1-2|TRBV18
CASSKGQTTNYGYTF
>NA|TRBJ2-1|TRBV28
CASSPSGRYQFF
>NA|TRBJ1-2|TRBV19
CASTFVAGDFYGYTF
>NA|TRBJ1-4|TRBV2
CASSRTGINEKLFF
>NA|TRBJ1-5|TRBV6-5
CASSRREGNQPQHF
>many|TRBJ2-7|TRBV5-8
CASSSAAGGFYEQYF
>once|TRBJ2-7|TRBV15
CATSNPRTSKDEQYF